This paragraph covers one TCR beta chain sequence. A much bigger clone sits one base away, suggesting this may be a read error. This CDR3 has 16 residues. The V gene's germline CDR1 is DFQATT and CDR2 SNEGSKA (reference sequence). J gave up 0 bases and V 5 bases, and 10 bases lay outside the gene matches. The data were taken from a study of T cells in Graves' hyperthyroidism and ophthalmopathy. On the study more broadly: Peripheral blood sampling occurred at initial diagnosis, before any treatment.

Newly diagnosed hyperthyroidism, duration under 2 months, in patients aged 18 to 65. The TCR beta CDR3 regions underwent amplification using RNA transcripts as the source. The HTBI set primed first-round TCR CDR3 RT-PCR. TCRdb called the multiplex PCR reads again in MiXCR, with one record for every CDR3 protein. The profile shows some 620,000 distinct CDR3 sequences, around 15% of them singletons. This TCR was recovered from a woman in her thirties with Graves' hyperthyroidism. J is TRBJ2-1 and V is TRBV20-1; the match to TRBD2 covers 7 bases. The sequenced sample was blood. The CDR3: CSARQERGHSYNEQFF. The CDR3 DNA reads TGCAGTGCTCGACAAGAGCGGGGCCACTCCTACAATGAGCAGTTCTTC.